This T cell receptor beta chain was recovered during a study of tumor-infiltrating lymphocytes in localized non-small cell lung cancer. At the level of the study: Tumor tissue and non-adjacent uninvolved lung came from each patient.

The sample holds one count of this clone. Its target is unknown. Study outcomes and limitations: Each assay used a separate piece of the same tissue. No T-cell fraction difference was seen between IM1 and IM2 tumors.

Assay used: immunoSEQ multiplex PCR; TCRdb lists only in-frame clones, some missing. The sample contains some 13,000 clones, approximately 81% of which appear only once. This receptor was identified in a human donor with non-small cell lung cancer. What was sequenced was uninvolved lung tissue not adjacent to the tumor.

CDR3 region: CASSAEGGQGGRPLHF. Written as DNA, the CDR3 is TGTGCCAGCAGCGCCGAGGGGGGACAGGGGGGGCGACCCCTCCACTTT. The chain couples TRBV9 to TRBJ1-6; 11 bases are shared with TRBD1. Germline lookup yields CDR1 SGDLS and CDR2 YYNGEE. The CDR3 extends over 16 amino acids. After removal of 3 bases from V and 12 bases from J, the junction contained 11 bases not matched to a gene.